In this sample, the clone carrying this T cell receptor beta chain turned up once. This specimen comes from a study of blood T cell repertoires in COVID-19. About the research overall: Samples taken during acute and convalescent COVID-19 were collected in the United States, Italy and Spain. PBMCs, B-cell-depleted T cells, or T cells were the source of the cDNA or gDNA that made up the material.

Per the authors' pipeline: The authors estimated nucleated cell counts from reference gene primer amplification. Generated by immunoSEQ multiplex PCR, the TCRdb table keeps only in-frame clones and is missing some. V, J and clone size derive from that table, while D and trimming were established from the DNA sequence. The table shows some 29,000 clones, with roughly three quarters occurring only once. V lost 0 bases, J lost 11 bases, and 7 bases lay in between. CDR1 SGHRS and CDR2 YFSETQ come from the germline V gene. The length of the CDR3 is 11 residues. Sequenced sample: peripheral blood. The TCR comes from a woman in her 70s with acute or convalescent COVID-19. The rearrangement joins TRBV5-1 to TRBJ2-3, with D tentatively TRBD2 (6 bases). The CDR3 here is CASSLGGLQYF. The CDR3 DNA sequence: TGCGCCAGCAGCTTGGGGGGACTGCAGTATTTT.